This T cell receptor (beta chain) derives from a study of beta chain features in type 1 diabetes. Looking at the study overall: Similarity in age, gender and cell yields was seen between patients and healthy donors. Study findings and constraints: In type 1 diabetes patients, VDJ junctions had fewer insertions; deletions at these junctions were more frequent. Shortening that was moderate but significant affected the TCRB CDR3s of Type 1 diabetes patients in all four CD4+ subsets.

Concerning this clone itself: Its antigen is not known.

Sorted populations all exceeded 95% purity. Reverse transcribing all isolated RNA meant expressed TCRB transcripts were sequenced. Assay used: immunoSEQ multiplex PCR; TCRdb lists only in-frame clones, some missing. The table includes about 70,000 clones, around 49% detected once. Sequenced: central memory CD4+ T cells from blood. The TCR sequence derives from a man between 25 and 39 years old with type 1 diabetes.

The CDR3 nucleotides read TGTGCCTGGGGGAATCTAGCGGGAGGGCCGGGAGAGCAGTTCTTC. It is translated as CAWGNLAGGPGEQFF. The chain couples TRBV30 to TRBJ2-1, with 12 bases identical to TRBD2. This CDR3 region has 15 residues. J lost 10 bases, V lost 5 bases, and 12 bases had no gene match. Germline CDR1 reads GTSNPN; CDR2 reads SVGIG (reference sequence).